Each of the 32 T cell receptor beta chains below was sequenced from the same sample in a study of CD8 T cells in ankylosing spondylitis. Findings of the study overall: Ankylosing spondylitis blood appeared to carry a characteristic TCR beta motif of several highly homologous variants.

No cognate antigen is known for these TCRs. In TCRdb, the 5' RACE reads were re-called with MiXCR into one record per CDR3 protein. The data hold fewer than 550,000 distinct CDR3 sequences, with approximately 5% observed a single time. The sample taken for sequencing was blood, either unsorted or a sorted T cell fraction (not recorded which). These receptors came from a male donor with ankylosing spondylitis.

This clonotype has ten or more counts. The V gene is TRBV7-2, the J gene TRBJ2-1, with D possibly being TRBD2 (7 bases). This CDR3 is 15 amino acids long. The V end lost 5 bases, the J end lost 1 base, and 12 bases lay between the germline ends. Looked up from germline, CDR1 is SGHTA and CDR2 is FQGNSA. The CDR3 bases are TGTGCCAGCAGCGCGGGGGCTCCGTCCTACAATGAGCAGTTCTTC. Its protein is CASSAGAPSYNEQFF.

This clonotype was seen repeatedly, ten times or more. V usage is TRBV6-5 and J usage is TRBJ2-2; no reliable D call. The germline V and J ends were trimmed by 2 bases and 6 bases, with 10 bases remaining between them. Germline assignment: CDR1 MNHEY and CDR2 SVGAGI. This CDR3 comprises 14 residues. DNA of the CDR3: TGTGCCAGCAGTTACACCGGGCCCGCCGGGGAGCTGTTTTTT. Protein sequence: CASSYTGPAGELFF.

The table lists this clonotype with many counts. V is TRBV5-1 and J is TRBJ1-4; D possibly corresponds to TRBD1 (6 bases). From germline, CDR1 is SGHRS and CDR2 YFSETQ. V shed 1 base and J shed 7 bases, with 11 bases lying between them. The CDR3 loop spans 14 amino acids. DNA for the CDR3: TGCGCCAGCAGCTTGACTGGGGGCGGTGAAAAACTGTTTTTT. It translates to CASSLTGGGEKLFF.

This clonotype has a count of ten or more. CDR3 in DNA: TGTGCCAGCCGAGGGAGGCGTAGCAATGAGCAGTTCTTC. Translation gives CASRGRRSNEQFF. J is TRBJ2-1 and V is TRBV28; tentatively, D is TRBD2 (6 bases). Germline V gene sequence: CDR1 MDHEN, CDR2 SYDVKM. Trimming took 8 bases from V and 6 from J, leaving 14 bases between them. The CDR3 is made up of 13 amino acids. The variable domain in full, completed from reference TRBV28 and TRBJ2-1, reads DVKVTQSSRYLVKRTGEKVFLECVQDMDHENMFWYRQDPGLGLRLIYFSYDVKMKEKGDIPEGYSVSREKKERFSLILESASTNQTSMYLCASRGRRSNEQFFGPGTRLTVL.

The sample holds a few counts of this clonotype. This chain connects TRBV20-1 to TRBJ1-4; the D gene is possibly TRBD1 (6 bases). V dropped 6 bases and J dropped 1 base, with 18 bases sitting between them. This CDR3 is 16 amino acids long. The V gene's germline CDR1 is DFQATT and CDR2 SNEGSKA (reference sequence). The CDR3 coding sequence is TGCAGTGCCCCTTGGGGGGGCTGGATAACTAATGAAAAACTGTTTTTT. Protein sequence: CSAPWGGWITNEKLFF.

This clonotype was seen ten or more times. This chain uses TRBV6-5 with TRBJ1-2, with D unclear. CDR1 MNHEY and CDR2 SVGAGI come from the germline V gene. V gave up 0 bases and J gave up 2 bases, with 16 bases separating them. The length of the CDR3 is 17 residues. The CDR3 sequence is CASSYSGLRGGNYGYTF. The CDR3 DNA reads as TGTGCCAGCAGTTACTCGGGATTGCGGGGAGGGAACTATGGCTACACCTTC.

This clonotype was seen a handful of times. The chain recombines TRBV4-2 with TRBJ2-7; D is unresolved. Trimming left V 1 base short and J 0 bases short, with 13 bases between. Per the germline V gene, CDR1 is LGHNA and CDR2 is YNFKEQ. The CDR3 is 16 residues long. The CDR3 DNA follows: TGTGCCAGCAGCCAAGCAGGCCTACATGACTCCTACGAGCAGTACTTC. It codes for CASSQAGLHDSYEQYF.

This clonotype appeared many times. The chain uses TRBV7-9 and TRBJ1-4, with D perhaps TRBD1 (6 bases). Germline CDR1 is SEHNR and CDR2 is FQNEAQ (reference sequence). V lost 6 bases and J lost 6, with 11 bases in between. The CDR3 has 13 residues. CDR3 DNA: TGTGCCAGCAGTTTCGGACAGCATGAAAAACTGTTTTTT. Protein: CASSFGQHEKLFF.

The sample holds many counts of this clonotype. The CDR3 bases are TGCAGCGTTGAAGAGGCCTACGAGCAGTACTTC. It encodes CSVEEAYEQYF. The chain recombines TRBV29-1 with TRBJ2-7, with unresolved D. Germline CDR1 and CDR2: SQVTM and ANQGSEA. The CDR3 is made up of 11 amino acids. V gave up 0 bases and J gave up 2 bases, with 2 bases separating them.

In this sample, this clonotype turned up many times. The chain couples TRBV12-3 or TRBV12-4 to TRBJ1-6; D possibly corresponds to TRBD1 (5 bases). This CDR3 has 14 amino acids. The V gene lost 7 bases and the J gene lost 8 bases, with 15 bases spanning the gap. The CDR3 sequence is CASTITSRDSPLHF. The CDR3 nucleotides are TGTGCCAGCACCATAACTTCCAGGGATTCACCCCTCCACTTT.

In the case of this clonotype: A clone one base away is much larger, so this may be a read error. This rearrangement joins TRBV25-1 to TRBJ2-7, with D maybe TRBD1 (6 bases). Germline V lookup: CDR1 MGHDK, CDR2 SYGVNS. The CDR3 loop spans 15 amino acids. The germline V and J ends were trimmed by 6 bases and 0 bases, with 15 bases remaining between them. The CDR3 here is CASREWGLSSYEQYF. DNA of the CDR3: TGTGCCAGCAGAGAGTGGGGGCTAAGCTCCTACGAGCAGTACTTC.

At least ten counts were recorded for this clonotype. The V and J genes are TRBV10-3 and TRBJ2-1; D may be TRBD1 or TRBD2 (6 bases each). Trimming took 4 bases from V and 9 from J, leaving 16 bases between them. In germline, CDR1 is ENHRY, CDR2 SYGVKD. The CDR3 runs 14 residues. The CDR3 is CAISGVRGVSEQFF. CDR3 nucleotide sequence: TGTGCCATCAGTGGAGTGAGGGGGGTAAGTGAGCAGTTCTTC.

There are many counts of this clonotype. At one boundary the junction diverges from the germline segment, which might be a read error. The rearrangement uses TRBV12-3 or TRBV12-4 and TRBJ1-1; TRBD1 is a possible D gene (5 bases). The length of the CDR3 is 13 residues. The CDR3, as DNA: TGTGTCAGCAGTTTAGCACAGGAGGCGAACGCTTTCTTT. Amino acids: CVSSLAQEANAFF.

This clonotype was recorded at least ten times. This chain uses TRBV3-1 with TRBJ2-1; 15 positions agree with TRBD2. The CDR3 length is 17 residues. The germline V gene encodes CDR1 LGHDT and CDR2 YNNKEL (reference sequence). V dropped 6 bases and J dropped 7; count of bases not matched to a gene: 10. This chain's CDR3 is CASRGTSGGRFINEQFF. DNA of the CDR3: TGTGCCAGCAGGGGGACTAGCGGGGGGAGGTTTATTAATGAGCAGTTCTTC.

This clonotype occurred many times. This rearrangement joins TRBV7-9 to TRBJ1-1; D is unclear. Per germline, CDR1 SEHNR and CDR2 FQNEAQ (reference sequence). Between the trimmed V and J ends, which lost 3 bases and 1 base, there was a span of 9 bases. The CDR3 runs to 14 residues. In DNA form, the CDR3 reads TGTGCCAGCAGCTTCTGGCACTCGAACACTGAAGCTTTCTTT. Its translation is CASSFWHSNTEAFF. Full variable domain (missing parts from reference TRBV7-9 and TRBJ1-1): DTGVSQNPRHKITKRGQNVTFRCDPISEHNRLYWYRQTLGQGPEFLTYFQNEAQLEKSRLLSDRFSAERPKGSFSTLEIQRTEQGDSAMYLCASSFWHSNTEAFFGQGTRLTVV.

This clonotype was found many times. The V and J genes are TRBV7-2 and TRBJ1-2; D is unclear. The CDR3 contains 14 residues. V lost 0 bases and J lost 1, with 6 bases in between. Germline-derived CDR1 and CDR2 are SGHTA and FQGNSA. The CDR3 sequence is CASSLARVNYGYTF. The CDR3 coding sequence is TGTGCCAGCAGCTTAGCGAGGGTTAACTATGGCTACACCTTC.

This clonotype occurred a few times. V and J are TRBV28 and TRBJ2-7; weak D call: TRBD2 (6 bases). The CDR3 is 14 amino acids. The germline V and J ends were trimmed by 5 bases and 2 bases, with 13 bases remaining between them. The germline gives CDR1 MDHEN, CDR2 SYDVKM. The CDR3 DNA sequence: TGTGCCAGCAGTCTGTGGGGGGACCCCTACGAGCAGTACTTC. Translating it yields CASSLWGDPYEQYF.

This clonotype was observed many times. V and J are TRBV29-1 and TRBJ2-7, with unresolved D. CDR3 length: 13 amino acids. Between the trimmed V and J ends, which lost 5 bases and 4 bases, there was a span of 15 bases. Germline V gives CDR1 SQVTM, CDR2 ANQGSEA. The CDR3 sequence: CSVSPGLPYEQYF. Written as DNA, the CDR3 is TGCAGCGTTTCCCCAGGCCTTCCTTACGAGCAGTACTTC.

This clonotype appeared a few times. It may be a read error: a sequence one base away is much more abundant. The chain recombines TRBV20-1 with TRBJ2-3, with 11 bases fitting TRBD2. In germline, CDR1 is DFQATT, CDR2 SNEGSKA (reference sequence). This CDR3 contains 16 residues. The CDR3 DNA reads TGCTGTGCTGCCGATCTAGCGGGGGGAACCACAGATACGCAGTATTTT. It yields the protein CCAADLAGGTTDTQYF.

This clonotype has at least ten counts. V usage is TRBV29-1 and J usage is TRBJ2-7; D uncertain. V dropped 5 bases and J dropped 2 bases, with 16 bases sitting between them. Germline-derived CDR1 and CDR2 are SQVTM and ANQGSEA. The CDR3 has 14 amino acids. CDR3 in amino acids: CSVRWTLSPYEQYF. The CDR3 nucleotides are TGCAGCGTTCGTTGGACGCTTTCCCCCTACGAGCAGTACTTC.

In this sample, this clonotype turned up a few times. V gene TRBV28 combines with J gene TRBJ1-3, with D perhaps matching TRBD1 (5 bases). Trimming shortened V by 6 bases and J by 4 bases, and 13 bases separated the two germline ends. The V gene's germline CDR1 is MDHEN and CDR2 SYDVKM. CDR3 length: 14 residues. The chain's CDR3 is CASRLPGPGNTIYF. DNA of the CDR3: TGTGCCAGCAGATTACCGGGACCGGGAAACACCATATATTTT.

This clonotype occurred many times. V and J are TRBV20-1 and TRBJ1-1; D is perhaps TRBD1 (5 bases). Germline V CDR1 and CDR2: DFQATT, SNEGSKA (reference sequence). V was cut by 1 base and J by 3 bases, with 12 bases left in between. The CDR3 runs to 14 residues. CDR3 protein: CSARGRVGYTEAFF. CDR3 nucleotides: TGCAGTGCTAGAGGCAGGGTTGGATACACTGAAGCTTTCTTT.

The chain carries TRBV3-1 and TRBJ2-3; D not resolved. The CDR3 has 12 amino acids. CDR1 and CDR2 (germline): LGHDT, YNNKEL (reference sequence). The V and J ends lost 0 bases and 8 bases respectively, with 6 bases between them. The CDR3: CASSQDLRTQYF. The CDR3 DNA sequence: TGTGCCAGCAGCCAAGATCTTCGTACGCAGTATTTT.

As to this clonotype: One junction end does not reproduce the germline sequence, and a read error may be involved. This chain connects TRBV6-2 or TRBV6-3 to TRBJ2-7; D perhaps matches TRBD1 (7 bases). The CDR3 is 14 residues long. CDR1 MNHEY and CDR2 SVGEGT come from the germline V gene. The CDR3 here is CANSYGGTVYEQHF. As DNA, the CDR3 is TGTGCCAACAGTTACGGCGGGACAGTCTACGAGCAGCACTTC.

This clonotype occurred many times. This sequence joins TRBV12-3 or TRBV12-4 and TRBJ2-1; 12 bases map to TRBD2. V trimming: 6 bases; J trimming: 5 bases; junction bases outside the gene matches: 5. This CDR3 region has 15 residues. The CDR3 DNA sequence: TGTGCCAGCAGATCCTGGACTAGCGGGGACAATGAGCAGTTCTTC. It specifies CASRSWTSGDNEQFF.

This clonotype came up many times. The genes are TRBV5-5 and TRBJ1-5; 8 bases are a match to TRBD1. Trimming removed 3 bases from V and 3 bases from J; junction bases left unmatched: 5. The germline CDR1 and CDR2 sequences are SGHKS and YYEKEE (reference sequence). The CDR3 is 15 residues long. This CDR3 reads CASSWGQASNQPQHF. In DNA, the CDR3 is TGTGCCAGCAGCTGGGGACAGGCATCCAATCAGCCCCAGCATTTT.

This clonotype was detected ten times or more. J is TRBJ2-3 and V is TRBV20-1; the D is unclear. The germline gives CDR1 DFQATT, CDR2 SNEGSKA (reference sequence). Trimming shortened V by 0 bases and J by 2 bases, and 6 bases separated the two germline ends. The CDR3 is 13 amino acids. As DNA, the CDR3 is TGCAGTGCTAGAGAACCGGCCACAGATACGCAGTATTTT. As protein: CSAREPATDTQYF.

This clonotype was seen ten or more times. The chain couples TRBV7-9 to TRBJ2-1; D call uncertain. The V end lost 1 base, the J end lost 2 bases, and 15 bases lay between the germline ends. The CDR3 has 17 amino acids. Germline V gives CDR1 SEHNR, CDR2 FQNEAQ (reference sequence). The CDR3 loop reads CASSLGSGKAAYNEQFF. The CDR3 bases are TGTGCCAGCAGCTTAGGTTCAGGAAAGGCGGCCTACAATGAGCAGTTCTTC.

This clonotype came up many times. This chain uses TRBV20-1 with TRBJ1-3, with D hard to call. The CDR3 has 14 amino acids. V was trimmed by 6 bases and J by 0 bases, leaving 12 bases between them. CDR1 DFQATT and CDR2 SNEGSKA come from the germline V gene (reference sequence). The CDR3 DNA sequence: TGCAGTGCCGATACAGCCAGCTCTGGAAACACCATATATTTT. Protein: CSADTASSGNTIYF.

In its sample, this clonotype was seen many times. The V gene is TRBV25-1, the J gene TRBJ1-1, with D possibly matching TRBD1 (5 bases). Germline V gene lookup returns CDR1 MGHDK and CDR2 SYGVNS. The CDR3 is 15 amino acids. Trimming stripped 5 bases from V and 3 bases from J, with 16 bases between. The CDR3 loop is CASSNPGKGDTEAFF. The CDR3, as DNA: TGTGCCAGCAGTAACCCAGGGAAAGGGGACACTGAAGCTTTCTTT.

This clonotype was detected many times. The chain has TRBV6-1 and TRBJ2-3, with no clear D. Germline CDR1 reads MNHNS; CDR2 reads SASEGT. V was clipped by 6 bases and J by 0 bases, with 7 bases between them. This CDR3 has 13 amino acids. CDR3 amino acids: CASRALSTDTQYF. CDR3 nucleotide sequence: TGTGCCAGCAGGGCCCTTAGCACAGATACGCAGTATTTT.

This clonotype came up many times. The V call is TRBV27, the J call TRBJ2-7, with TRBD2 matching 8 bases. Per germline, CDR1 MNHEY and CDR2 SMNVEV (reference sequence). There are 15 residues in the CDR3. With V trimmed by 5 bases and J by 0 bases, 6 bases remained unmatched. The CDR3, as DNA: TGTGCCAGCAGTAACATAGCGGGAAACTCCTACGAGCAGTACTTC. Protein sequence: CASSNIAGNSYEQYF.